Shown below are 15 T cell receptor beta chains from a single sample sequenced in a study of OX40 agonist ivuxolimab in advanced cancers. The protocol was immunoSEQ multiplex PCR, while the TCRdb copy is restricted to in-frame clones and leaves out a portion. The table includes approximately 74,000 clones, around 90% detected once. The sample here was CD4+ or CD8+ T cells sorted from blood, taken in a trial of the OX40 agonist ivuxolimab. The receptor set was obtained from an adult with an advanced solid tumor such as melanoma, head and neck, liver or kidney cancer.

This clone was observed once. The gene calls are TRBV28 and TRBJ1-4, with D perhaps TRBD1 (6 bases). The ends were cut back, 4 bases at V and 8 bases at J, with 17 bases in the middle. The CDR3 is made up of 15 amino acids. Germline CDR1 is MDHEN and CDR2 is SYDVKM. This chain's CDR3 is CASSSPEGVREKLFF. The CDR3 DNA reads as TGTGCCAGCAGTTCCCCTGAGGGGGTCAGAGAAAAACTGTTTTTT. Full variable domain (missing parts from reference TRBV28 and TRBJ1-4): DVKVTQSSRYLVKRTGEKVFLECVQDMDHENMFWYRQDPGLGLRLIYFSYDVKMKEKGDIPEGYSVSREKKERFSLILESASTNQTSMYLCASSSPEGVREKLFFGSGTQLSVL.

The chain combines TRBV19 with TRBJ2-1; TRBD2 agrees at 13 bases. Trimming at V came to 3 bases and at J to 10 bases, leaving 15 bases not matched to a gene. The CDR3 length is 18 residues. CDR1 and CDR2 from the germline V gene are LNHDA and SQIVND (reference sequence). The CDR3 DNA is TGTGCCAGTAGTATGATACTAGCGGGAGGGCCAGATAAGTTCGAGCAGTTCTTC. It specifies CASSMILAGGPDKFEQFF.

The chain is built from TRBV28 and TRBJ2-1; TRBD2 matches 11 bases. Germline CDR1 reads MDHEN; CDR2 reads SYDVKM. The CDR3 is 16 amino acids. The V gene end was trimmed by 6 bases and the J gene end by 7 bases; junction bases not matched to a gene: 11. The CDR3 DNA is TGTGCCAGCAGCCAGGTAGCGGGAGGGGGGGGGAATGAGCAGTTCTTC. Its translation: CASSQVAGGGGNEQFF. Complete variable domain (other parts from reference TRBV28 and TRBJ2-1): DVKVTQSSRYLVKRTGEKVFLECVQDMDHENMFWYRQDPGLGLRLIYFSYDVKMKEKGDIPEGYSVSREKKERFSLILESASTNQTSMYLCASSQVAGGGGNEQFFGPGTRLTVL.

The sample holds a few counts of this clone. This chain's CDR3 is CAISDGGRSGANVLTF. Here the CDR3 DNA reads TGTGCCATCAGCGATGGGGGCAGGTCTGGGGCCAACGTCCTGACTTTC. The chain joins TRBV10-3 to TRBJ2-6; the D gene is possibly TRBD1 (6 bases). The CDR3 sequence is 16 residues long. Trimming stripped 6 bases from V and 1 base from J, with 13 bases between. Per the germline V gene, CDR1 is ENHRY and CDR2 is SYGVKD.

The rearrangement links TRBV14 to TRBJ2-2; D ambiguous. The CDR3 spans 13 residues. The V and J ends lost 5 bases and 1 base respectively, with 5 bases between them. Germline CDR1 is SGHDN and CDR2 is FVKESK. CDR3 nucleotides: TGTGCCAGCAGCGGGCGGAACACCGGGGAGCTGTTTTTT. Translating gives CASSGRNTGELFF.

The rearrangement uses TRBV4-3 and TRBJ2-1; no clear D gene. V lost 6 bases, J lost 5 bases, and 8 bases lay in between. Germline values: CDR1 LGHNA, CDR2 YSLEER. CDR3 size: 12 residues. CDR3: CASSRTNNEQFF. The CDR3, as DNA: TGCGCCAGCAGTAGGACGAACAATGAGCAGTTCTTC.

This chain links TRBV19 with TRBJ2-1; 9 bases are a match to TRBD2. V shed 8 bases and J 9 bases; nucleotides not matched to a gene: 5. The CDR3 has 12 amino acids. The germline gives CDR1 LNHDA, CDR2 SQIVND (reference sequence). CDR3 nucleotides: TGTGCCAGTCGCTTAGCGGGAGCTGAGCAGTTCTTC. This codes for CASRLAGAEQFF.

V gene TRBV28 combines with J gene TRBJ2-3; D gene unclear. The CDR3 is made up of 15 amino acids. V lost 1 base, J lost 2 bases, and 10 bases lay in between. Per germline, CDR1 MDHEN and CDR2 SYDVKM. CDR3 sequence reads: CASSLLERNTDTQYF. The CDR3 region has the DNA TGTGCCAGCAGTTTATTGGAAAGAAACACAGATACGCAGTATTTT.

This chain uses TRBV11-3 with TRBJ2-3, with no clear D. Germline CDR1 is SGHNT and CDR2 is YENEEA. The CDR3 loop spans 13 amino acids. Between the trimmed V and J ends, which lost 1 base and 6 bases, there was a span of 8 bases. The chain's CDR3 is CASSLGGFDTQYF. Here the CDR3 DNA reads TGTGCCAGCAGCTTAGGGGGATTTGATACGCAGTATTTT.

This clone occurred a few times. CDR3 amino acids: CASNTLGPYEQYF. As DNA, the CDR3 is TGTGCCAGCAACACGCTGGGACCTTACGAGCAGTACTTC. The genes are TRBV28 and TRBJ2-7; D is tentatively TRBD1 or TRBD2 (5 bases each). CDR1 MDHEN and CDR2 SYDVKM come from the germline V gene. Trimming stripped 7 bases from V and 4 bases from J, with 14 bases between. The CDR3 runs 13 residues.

The J gene is TRBJ1-4, the V gene TRBV4-3; D is undetermined. Germline V CDR1 and CDR2: LGHNA, YSLEER. The CDR3 consists of 16 residues. V lost 1 base, J lost 0 bases, and 9 bases lay in between. In DNA, the CDR3 is TGCGCCAGCAGCCAAGGAATGGTCCCAACTAATGAAAAACTGTTTTTT. Its protein product is CASSQGMVPTNEKLFF.

V gene TRBV19 combines with J gene TRBJ1-5; D remains ambiguous. CDR1 and CDR2 from the germline V gene are LNHDA and SQIVND (reference sequence). The V and J ends lost 8 bases and 6 bases respectively, with 20 bases between them. The CDR3 has 15 amino acids. The CDR3, as DNA: TGTGCCAGTCAAAGGGCAGGTTTTTTAGGTCAGCCCCAGCATTTT. Translated, it gives CASQRAGFLGQPQHF.

This chain uses TRBV5-1 with TRBJ2-1, with 7 bases that match TRBD1. The J segment lost 15 bases and the V segment lost 3 bases, leaving 12 bases of the junction unmatched. Germline assignment: CDR1 SGHRS and CDR2 YFSETQ. This CDR3 comprises 13 residues. CDR3 protein: CASSSGTAEARFF. Written as DNA, the CDR3 is TGCGCCAGCAGCTCCGGGACAGCGGAAGCTAGGTTCTTC. Using reference TRBV5-1 and TRBJ2-1 for the parts outside the CDR3, the full variable domain is KAGVTQTPRYLIKTRGQQVTLSCSPISGHRSVSWYQQTPGQGLQFLFEYFSETQRNKGNFPGRFSGRQFSNSRSEMNVSTLELGDSALYLCASSSGTAEARFFGPGTRLTVL.

The rearrangement links TRBV6-6 to TRBJ1-2, with D uncertain. Germline CDR1 is MNHNY and CDR2 is SVGAGI (reference sequence). With 3 bases removed from V and 4 bases from J, the gap between germline ends came to 9 bases. This CDR3 comprises 13 residues. This CDR3 is CASSYIDIYGYTF. CDR3 in DNA: TGTGCCAGCAGTTATATAGACATCTATGGCTACACCTTC.

This clone appeared a single time. The V call is TRBV11-1, the J call TRBJ2-5; D is possibly TRBD2 (5 bases). This CDR3 comprises 15 residues. V shed 5 bases and J shed 5 bases, with 18 bases lying between them. The germline gives CDR1 SGHAT, CDR2 FQDESV (reference sequence). DNA of the CDR3: TGTGCCAGCAGCCCTCTCGCTAGAGGGTTGGAGACCCAGTACTTC. This sequence encodes CASSPLARGLETQYF.